The source of this T cell receptor (beta chain) is a study of persistence of HIV-infected CD4 T cells. This CDR3 is built from 18 residues. Germline V gene data show CDR1 as SGHDT and CDR2 as YYEEEE. Trimming took 2 bases from V and 0 from J, leaving 18 bases between them. This clone was detected a few times. Its antigen remains unknown. Stimulation used around 10 ug/mL lysate from CMV-infected fibroblasts. Sorting selected CD4+ T cells upregulating both CD40 ligand and CD69. Sequencing used immunoSEQ version 4 in survey mode. Profiling relied on immunoSEQ multiplex PCR, and the TCRdb table lists in-frame clones only, not all of them. The profile shows about 20,000 clones, around 78% of them singletons.

The chain carries TRBV5-6 and TRBJ1-3; D may be TRBD1 (6 bases). The source of this sequence is an adult man with HIV who was CMV-seropositive. The sequenced sample was CD4+ T cells sorted from PBMCs after roughly 18-hour stimulation, obtained from a patient who received antiretroviral therapy. The CDR3 DNA reads as TGTGCCAGCAGCTTCGGGGGGCCCCTCACAATCTCTGGAAACACCATATATTTT. Translated: CASSFGGPLTISGNTIYF.